This note documents a single T cell receptor (beta chain) sequence. This sample is drawn from a study of patients and donors after allogeneic stem cell transplantation. TCRdb ran MiXCR on the RT-PCR reads and lists one entry per CDR3 protein. The sample yields a few hundred thousand distinct CDR3 sequences, roughly two fifths seen once. V lost 1 base and J 7 bases, leaving 8 bases between the germline ends. Germline V gene lookup returns CDR1 KGHSH and CDR2 LQKENI. There are 12 residues in the CDR3. This sequence joins TRBV18 and TRBJ2-7; D is unresolved. The TCR originated in a human donor who was either an allogeneic HSCT recipient or a stem cell or donor lymphocyte infusion donor (not recorded which). It is not recorded whose cells these are; they may come from a transplant donor. Sequencing used blood, either unsorted or a sorted T cell fraction (not recorded which). CDR3 coding DNA: TGTGCCAGCTCACCACAGGGAATTGAGCAGTACTTC. This translates into CASSPQGIEQYF.